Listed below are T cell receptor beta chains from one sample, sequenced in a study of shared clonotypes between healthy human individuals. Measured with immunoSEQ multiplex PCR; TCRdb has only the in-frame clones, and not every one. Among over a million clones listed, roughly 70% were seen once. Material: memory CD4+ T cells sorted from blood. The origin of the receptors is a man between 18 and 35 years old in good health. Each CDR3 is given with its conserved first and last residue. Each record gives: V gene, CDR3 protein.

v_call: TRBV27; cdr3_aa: CASSLRGDREAFF
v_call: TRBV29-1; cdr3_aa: CSVAAGYTEAFF
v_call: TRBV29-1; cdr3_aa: CSASKGTSGQGEYF
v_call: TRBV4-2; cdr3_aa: CASSLASGNKNNPPLHF
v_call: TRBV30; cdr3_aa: CAWSDGTANSPLHF
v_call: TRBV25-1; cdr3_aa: CASSGGEGQGNSPLHF
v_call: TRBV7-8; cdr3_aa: CASSPVDSEGPQHF
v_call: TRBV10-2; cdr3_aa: CASSDGQNYGYTF
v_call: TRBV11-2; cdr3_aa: CASTAAGGDRETQYF
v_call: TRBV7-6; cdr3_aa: CASSWAGDQPQHF
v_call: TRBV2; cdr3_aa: CASSRRQGANTGELFF
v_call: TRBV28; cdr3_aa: CASSLSGREADTQYF
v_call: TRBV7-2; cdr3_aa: CASSLRGTQETQYF
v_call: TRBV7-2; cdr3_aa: CASSFSTRSQYF
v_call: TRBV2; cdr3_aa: CASSSGTSGRVSGFF
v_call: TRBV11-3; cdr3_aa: CASSLDGQGSDTQYF
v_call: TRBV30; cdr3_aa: CAWSGGAANQPQHF
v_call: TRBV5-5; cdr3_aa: CASSLSGQGFNTEAFF
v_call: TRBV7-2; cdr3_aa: CASSSTGTSYNEQFF
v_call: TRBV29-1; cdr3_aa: CSVEGGTGGYEQYF
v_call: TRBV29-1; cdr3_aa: CSAKDRGVTEAFF
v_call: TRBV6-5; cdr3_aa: CASSYQGADGNTIYF
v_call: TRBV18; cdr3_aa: CASSPMAGANTEAFF
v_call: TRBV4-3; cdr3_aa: CASSQADRERKPGANVLTF
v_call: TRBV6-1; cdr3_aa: CASRQRGQGPEQYF
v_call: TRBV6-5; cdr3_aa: CASSFILGEQYF